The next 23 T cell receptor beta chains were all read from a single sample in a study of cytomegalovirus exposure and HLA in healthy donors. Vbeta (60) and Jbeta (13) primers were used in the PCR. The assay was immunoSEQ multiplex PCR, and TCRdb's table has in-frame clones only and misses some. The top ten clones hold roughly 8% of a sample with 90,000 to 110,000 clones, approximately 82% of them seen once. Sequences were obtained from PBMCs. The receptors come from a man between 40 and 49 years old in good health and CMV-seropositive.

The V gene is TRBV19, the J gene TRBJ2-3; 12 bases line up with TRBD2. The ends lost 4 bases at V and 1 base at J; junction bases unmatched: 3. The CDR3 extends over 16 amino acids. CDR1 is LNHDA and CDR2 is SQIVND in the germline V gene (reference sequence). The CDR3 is CASSRRTSGGTDTQYF. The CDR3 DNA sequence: TGTGCCAGTAGTAGGAGGACTAGCGGGGGCACAGATACGCAGTATTTT.

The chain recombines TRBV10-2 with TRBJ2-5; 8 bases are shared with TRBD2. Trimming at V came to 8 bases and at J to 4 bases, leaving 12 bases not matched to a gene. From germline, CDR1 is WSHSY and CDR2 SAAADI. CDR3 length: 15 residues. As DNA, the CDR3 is TGCGCCAGCTCTAGAAGGCGTCGGGGGGGAGAGACCCAGTACTTC. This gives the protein CASSRRRRGGETQYF.

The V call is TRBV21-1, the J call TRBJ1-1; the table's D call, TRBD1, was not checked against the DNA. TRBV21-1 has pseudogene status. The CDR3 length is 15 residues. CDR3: CASSSLQGGGSEAFF. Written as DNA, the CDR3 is TGTGCCAGCAGCAGCTTACAGGGGGGCGGGTCTGAAGCTTTCTTT.

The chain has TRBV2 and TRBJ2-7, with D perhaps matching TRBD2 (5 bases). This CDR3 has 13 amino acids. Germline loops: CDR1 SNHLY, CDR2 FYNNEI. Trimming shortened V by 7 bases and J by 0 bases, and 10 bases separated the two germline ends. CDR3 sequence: CASTRDLSYEQYF. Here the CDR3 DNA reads TGTGCCAGCACCCGGGATCTCTCCTACGAGCAGTACTTC.

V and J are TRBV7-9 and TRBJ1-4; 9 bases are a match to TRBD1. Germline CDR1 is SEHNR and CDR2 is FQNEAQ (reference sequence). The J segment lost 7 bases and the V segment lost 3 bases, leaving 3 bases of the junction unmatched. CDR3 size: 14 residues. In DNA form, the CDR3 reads TGTGCCAGCAGCTTTAGACAGGGGGGTGAAAAACTGTTTTTT. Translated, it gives CASSFRQGGEKLFF.

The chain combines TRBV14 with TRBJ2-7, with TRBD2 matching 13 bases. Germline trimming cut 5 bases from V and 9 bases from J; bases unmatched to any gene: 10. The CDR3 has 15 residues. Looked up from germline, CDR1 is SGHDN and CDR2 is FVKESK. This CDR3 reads CASSSRTSGGNRQYF. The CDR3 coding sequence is TGTGCCAGCAGCTCCCGGACTAGCGGGGGAAATCGGCAGTACTTC. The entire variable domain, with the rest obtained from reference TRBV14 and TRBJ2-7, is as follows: EAGVTQFPSHSVIEKGQTVTLRCDPISGHDNLYWYRRVMGKEIKFLLHFVKESKQDESGMPNNRFLAERTGGTYSTLKVQPAELEDSGVYFCASSSRTSGGNRQYFGPGTRLTVT.

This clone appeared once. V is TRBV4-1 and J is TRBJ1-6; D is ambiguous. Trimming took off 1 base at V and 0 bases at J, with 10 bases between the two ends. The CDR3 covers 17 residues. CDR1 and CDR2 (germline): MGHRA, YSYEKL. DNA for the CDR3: TGCGCCAGCAGCCAAGTGGTCCCGAGCTCCTATAATTCACCCCTCCACTTT. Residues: CASSQVVPSSYNSPLHF.

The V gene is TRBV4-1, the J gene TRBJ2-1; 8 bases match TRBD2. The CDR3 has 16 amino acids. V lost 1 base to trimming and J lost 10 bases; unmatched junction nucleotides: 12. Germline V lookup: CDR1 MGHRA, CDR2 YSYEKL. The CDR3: CASSQAIGAGVGEQFF. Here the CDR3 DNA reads TGCGCCAGCAGCCAAGCTATTGGAGCGGGAGTTGGAGAGCAGTTCTTC.

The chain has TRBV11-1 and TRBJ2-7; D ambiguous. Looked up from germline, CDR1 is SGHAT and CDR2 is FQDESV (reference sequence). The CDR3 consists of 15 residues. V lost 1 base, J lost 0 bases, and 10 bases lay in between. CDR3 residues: CASSLDHWSSYEQYF. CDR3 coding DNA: TGTGCCAGCAGCTTAGATCACTGGAGCTCCTACGAGCAGTACTTC.

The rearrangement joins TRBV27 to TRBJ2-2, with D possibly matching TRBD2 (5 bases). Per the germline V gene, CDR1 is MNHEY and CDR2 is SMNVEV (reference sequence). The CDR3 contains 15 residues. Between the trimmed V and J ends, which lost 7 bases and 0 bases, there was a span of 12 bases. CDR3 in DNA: TGTGCCAGCACTGCGGGCTACCCGAACACCGGGGAGCTGTTTTTT. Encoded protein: CASTAGYPNTGELFF.

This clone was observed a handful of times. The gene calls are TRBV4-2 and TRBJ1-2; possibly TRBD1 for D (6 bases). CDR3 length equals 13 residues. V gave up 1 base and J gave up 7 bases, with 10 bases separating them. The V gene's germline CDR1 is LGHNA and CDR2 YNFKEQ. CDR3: CASSQGPTGGYTF. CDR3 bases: TGTGCCAGCAGCCAAGGGCCGACAGGTGGCTACACCTTC.

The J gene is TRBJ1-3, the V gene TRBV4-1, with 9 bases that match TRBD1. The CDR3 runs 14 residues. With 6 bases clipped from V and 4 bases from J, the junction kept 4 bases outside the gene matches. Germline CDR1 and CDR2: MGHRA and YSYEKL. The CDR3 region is CASSLQGAGNTIYF. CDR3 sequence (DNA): TGCGCCAGCAGTCTACAGGGGGCAGGAAACACCATATATTTT.

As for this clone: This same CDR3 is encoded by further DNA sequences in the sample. CDR3 DNA sequence: TGTGCCAGCAGCGCTACTAGCGGACTCACAGATACGCAGTATTTT. Translation gives CASSATSGLTDTQYF. The chain joins TRBV9 to TRBJ2-3, with 8 bases that match TRBD2. After removal of 3 bases from V and 2 bases from J, the junction contained 5 bases not matched to a gene. Germline lookup yields CDR1 SGDLS and CDR2 YYNGEE. The CDR3 loop spans 15 amino acids. Full variable domain (remainder filled in from reference TRBV9 and TRBJ2-3): DSGVTQTPKHLITATGQRVTLRCSPRSGDLSVYWYQQSLDQGLQFLIQYYNGEERAKGNILERFSAQQFPDLHSELNLSSLELGDSALYFCASSATSGLTDTQYFGPGTRLTVL.

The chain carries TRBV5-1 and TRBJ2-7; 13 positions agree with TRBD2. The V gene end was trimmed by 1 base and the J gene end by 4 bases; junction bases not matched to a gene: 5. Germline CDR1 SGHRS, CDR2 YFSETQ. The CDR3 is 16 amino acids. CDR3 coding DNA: TGCGCCAGCAGCTTGACCGGGACTAGCGGGATGTACGAGCAGTACTTC. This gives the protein CASSLTGTSGMYEQYF. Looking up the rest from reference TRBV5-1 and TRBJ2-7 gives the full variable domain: KAGVTQTPRYLIKTRGQQVTLSCSPISGHRSVSWYQQTPGQGLQFLFEYFSETQRNKGNFPGRFSGRQFSNSRSEMNVSTLELGDSALYLCASSLTGTSGMYEQYFGPGTRLTVT.

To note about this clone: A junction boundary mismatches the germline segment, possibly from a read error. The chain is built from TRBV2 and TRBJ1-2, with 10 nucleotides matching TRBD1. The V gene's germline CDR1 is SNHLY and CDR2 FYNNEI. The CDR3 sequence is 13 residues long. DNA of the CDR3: TGTGCCGGCAGACAGGGGGCATTGGATGGCTACACCTTC. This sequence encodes CAGRQGALDGYTF.

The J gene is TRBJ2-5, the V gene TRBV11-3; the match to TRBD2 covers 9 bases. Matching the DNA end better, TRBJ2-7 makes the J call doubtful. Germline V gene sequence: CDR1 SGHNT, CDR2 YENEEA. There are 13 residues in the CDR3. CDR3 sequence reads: CASGVAGVYEQYF. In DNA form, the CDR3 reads TGTGCCAGCGGAGTAGCGGGAGTCTACGAGCAGTACTTC.

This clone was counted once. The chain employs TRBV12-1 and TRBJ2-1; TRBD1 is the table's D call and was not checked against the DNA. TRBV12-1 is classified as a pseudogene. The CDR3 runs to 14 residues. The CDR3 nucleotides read TGTGCCAGCAGCACCGGACAGGGAGGGAATGAGCAGTTCTTC. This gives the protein CASSTGQGGNEQFF.

This CDR3 reads CASSLIQDTEAFF. The CDR3 DNA reads as TGTGCCAGCAGCTTAATTCAGGACACTGAAGCTTTCTTT. The gene calls are TRBV7-3 and TRBJ1-1; no reliable D call. This CDR3 region has 13 residues. Trimming shortened V by 1 base and J by 3 bases, and 6 bases separated the two germline ends. Germline CDR1 reads SGHTA; CDR2 reads FQGTGA. Full variable domain (remainder filled in from reference TRBV7-3 and TRBJ1-1): GAGVSQTPSNKVTEKGKYVELRCDPISGHTALYWYRQSLGQGPEFLIYFQGTGAADDSGLPNDRFFAVRPEGSVSTLKIQRTERGDSAVYLCASSLIQDTEAFFGQGTRLTVV.

CDR3 region: CASSPSDRSEAFF. The CDR3 region has the DNA TGTGCCAGCAGTCCTTCGGACAGGTCTGAAGCTTTCTTT. The chain uses TRBV25-1 and TRBJ1-1; 7 nucleotides align to TRBD1. J lost 6 bases, V lost 5 bases, and 6 bases had no gene match. The CDR3 length is 13 residues. Germline CDR1 reads MGHDK; CDR2 reads SYGVNS.

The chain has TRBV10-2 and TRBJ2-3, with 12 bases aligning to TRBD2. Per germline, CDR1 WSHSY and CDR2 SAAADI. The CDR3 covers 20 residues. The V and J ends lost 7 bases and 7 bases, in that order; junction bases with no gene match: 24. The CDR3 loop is CASKGWPGLAGGPEYYTQYF. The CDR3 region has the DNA TGCGCCAGCAAAGGATGGCCTGGGCTAGCGGGAGGGCCGGAGTACTATACGCAGTATTTT.

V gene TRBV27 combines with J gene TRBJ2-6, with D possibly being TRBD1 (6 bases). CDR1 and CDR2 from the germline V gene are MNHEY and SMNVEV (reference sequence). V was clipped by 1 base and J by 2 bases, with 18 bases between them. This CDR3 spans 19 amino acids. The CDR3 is CASSLYPNGGPTGANVLTF. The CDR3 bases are TGTGCCAGCAGTTTATATCCGAATGGGGGCCCCACTGGGGCCAACGTCCTGACTTTC.

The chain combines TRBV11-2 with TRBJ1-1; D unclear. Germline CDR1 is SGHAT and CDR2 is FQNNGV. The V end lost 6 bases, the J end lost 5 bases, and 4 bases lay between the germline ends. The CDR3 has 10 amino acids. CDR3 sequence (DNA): TGTGCCAGCAGGCTAACTGAAGCTTTCTTT. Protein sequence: CASRLTEAFF.

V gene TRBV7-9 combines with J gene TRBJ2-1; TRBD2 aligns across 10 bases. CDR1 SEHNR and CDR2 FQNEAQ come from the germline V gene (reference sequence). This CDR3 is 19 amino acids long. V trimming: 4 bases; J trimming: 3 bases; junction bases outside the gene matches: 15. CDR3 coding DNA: TGTGCCAGCAGCTCCATCGCCGGGACTAGCGATTCGGGCTACAATGAGCAGTTCTTC. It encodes CASSSIAGTSDSGYNEQFF.